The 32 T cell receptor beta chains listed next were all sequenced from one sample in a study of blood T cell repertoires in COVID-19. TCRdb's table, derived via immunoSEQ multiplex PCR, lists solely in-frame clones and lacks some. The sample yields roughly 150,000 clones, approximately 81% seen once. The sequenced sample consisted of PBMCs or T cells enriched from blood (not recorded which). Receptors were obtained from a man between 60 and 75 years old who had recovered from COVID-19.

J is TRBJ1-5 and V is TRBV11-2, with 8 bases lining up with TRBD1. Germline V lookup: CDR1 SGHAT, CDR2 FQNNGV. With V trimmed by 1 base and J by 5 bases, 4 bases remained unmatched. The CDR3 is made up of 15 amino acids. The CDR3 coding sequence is TGTGCCAGCAGCTTAGGGACAGGGACCGATCAGCCCCAGCATTTT. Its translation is CASSLGTGTDQPQHF.

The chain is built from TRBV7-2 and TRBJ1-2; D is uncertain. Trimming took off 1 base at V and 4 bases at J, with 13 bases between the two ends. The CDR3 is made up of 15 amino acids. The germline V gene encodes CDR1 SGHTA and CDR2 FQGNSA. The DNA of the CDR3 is TGTGCCAGCAGCTTAGATCGCGTCGCCGGCTATGGCTACACCTTC. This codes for CASSLDRVAGYGYTF.

This chain's CDR3 is CASSSGQGASYNSPLHF. CDR3 bases: TGCGCCAGCAGCTCCGGACAGGGGGCTTCCTATAATTCACCCCTCCACTTT. The genes are TRBV5-1 and TRBJ1-6; 11 bases match TRBD1. Per the germline V gene, CDR1 is SGHRS and CDR2 is YFSETQ. The V and J ends lost 3 bases and 1 base, in that order; junction bases with no gene match: 3. The CDR3 spans 17 residues.

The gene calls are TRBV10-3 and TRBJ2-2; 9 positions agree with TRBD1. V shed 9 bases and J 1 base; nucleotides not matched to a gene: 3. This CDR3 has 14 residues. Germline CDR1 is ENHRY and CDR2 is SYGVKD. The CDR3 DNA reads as TGTGCCATGAGACAGGGGGTGAACACCGGGGAGCTGTTTTTT. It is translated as CAMRQGVNTGELFF.

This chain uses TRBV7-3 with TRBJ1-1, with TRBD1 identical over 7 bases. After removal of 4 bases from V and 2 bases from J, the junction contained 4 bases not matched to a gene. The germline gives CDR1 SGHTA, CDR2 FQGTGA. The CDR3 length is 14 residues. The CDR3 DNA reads TGTGCCAGCAGCTCGGACAGGTTTAACACTGAAGCTTTCTTT. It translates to CASSSDRFNTEAFF.

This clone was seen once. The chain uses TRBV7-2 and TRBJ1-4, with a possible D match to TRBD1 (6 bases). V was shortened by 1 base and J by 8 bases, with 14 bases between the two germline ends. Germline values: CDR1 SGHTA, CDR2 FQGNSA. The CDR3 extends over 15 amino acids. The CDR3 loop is CASSLDGGAREKLFF. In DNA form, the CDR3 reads TGTGCCAGCAGCTTAGATGGGGGCGCGAGGGAAAAACTGTTTTTT. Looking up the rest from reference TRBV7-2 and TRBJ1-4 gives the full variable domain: GAGVSQSPSNKVTEKGKDVELRCDPISGHTALYWYRQSLGQGLEFLIYFQGNSAPDKSGLPSDRFSAERTGGSVSTLTIQRTQQEDSAVYLCASSLDGGAREKLFFGSGTQLSVL.

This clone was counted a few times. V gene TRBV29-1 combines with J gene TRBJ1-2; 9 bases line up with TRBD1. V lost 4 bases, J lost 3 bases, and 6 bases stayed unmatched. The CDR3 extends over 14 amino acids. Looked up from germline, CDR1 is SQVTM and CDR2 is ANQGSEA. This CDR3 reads CSVAGTGSDYGYTF. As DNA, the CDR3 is TGCAGCGTTGCCGGGACAGGGTCCGACTATGGCTACACCTTC.

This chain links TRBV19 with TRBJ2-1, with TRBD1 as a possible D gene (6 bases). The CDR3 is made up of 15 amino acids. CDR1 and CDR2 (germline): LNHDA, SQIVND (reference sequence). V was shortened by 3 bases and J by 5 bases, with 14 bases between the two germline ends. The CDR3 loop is CASSIGAGVNNEQFF. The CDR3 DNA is TGTGCCAGTAGTATCGGGGCAGGGGTCAACAATGAGCAGTTCTTC. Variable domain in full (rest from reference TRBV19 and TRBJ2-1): DGGITQSPKYLFRKEGQNVTLSCEQNLNHDAMYWYRQDPGQGLRLIYYSQIVNDFQKGDIAEGYSVSREKKESFPLTVTSAQKNPTAFYLCASSIGAGVNNEQFFGPGTRLTVL.

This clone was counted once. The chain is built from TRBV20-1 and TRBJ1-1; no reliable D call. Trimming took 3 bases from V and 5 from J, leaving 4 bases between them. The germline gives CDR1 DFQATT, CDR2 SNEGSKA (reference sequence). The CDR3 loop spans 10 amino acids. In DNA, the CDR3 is TGCAGTGCTAGGAGGACTGAAGCTTTCTTT. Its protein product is CSARRTEAFF.

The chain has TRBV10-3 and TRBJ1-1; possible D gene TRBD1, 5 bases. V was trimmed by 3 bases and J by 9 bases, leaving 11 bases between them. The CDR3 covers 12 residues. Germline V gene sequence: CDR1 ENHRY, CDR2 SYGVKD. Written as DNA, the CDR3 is TGTGCCATCAGTGATCTGACAGAACAAGCTTTCTTT. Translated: CAISDLTEQAFF.

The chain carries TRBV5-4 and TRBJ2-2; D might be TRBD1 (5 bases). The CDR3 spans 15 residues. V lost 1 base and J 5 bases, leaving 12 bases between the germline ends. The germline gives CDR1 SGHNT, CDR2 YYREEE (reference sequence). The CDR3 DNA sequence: TGTGCCAGCAGCTTGAGGGCCAGGGCGACCGGGGAGCTGTTTTTT. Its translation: CASSLRARATGELFF.

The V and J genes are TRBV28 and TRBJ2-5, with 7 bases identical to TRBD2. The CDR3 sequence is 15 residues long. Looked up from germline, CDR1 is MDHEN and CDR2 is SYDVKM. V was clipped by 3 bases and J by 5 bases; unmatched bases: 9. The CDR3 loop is CASSFNAGVYETQYF. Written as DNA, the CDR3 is TGTGCCAGCAGTTTTAATGCGGGAGTTTACGAGACCCAGTACTTC.

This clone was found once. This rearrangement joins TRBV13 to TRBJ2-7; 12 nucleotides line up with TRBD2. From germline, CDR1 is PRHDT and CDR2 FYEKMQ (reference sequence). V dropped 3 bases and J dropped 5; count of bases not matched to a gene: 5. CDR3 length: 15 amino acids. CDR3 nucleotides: TGTGCCAGCAGCTTTACGACTAGCGGGGGCGACGAGCAGTACTTC. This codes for CASSFTTSGGDEQYF.

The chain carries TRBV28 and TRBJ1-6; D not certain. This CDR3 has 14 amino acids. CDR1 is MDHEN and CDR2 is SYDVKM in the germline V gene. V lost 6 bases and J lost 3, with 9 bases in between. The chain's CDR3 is CASRPRGYNSPLHF. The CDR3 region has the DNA TGTGCCAGCAGACCCCGGGGCTATAATTCACCCCTCCACTTT.

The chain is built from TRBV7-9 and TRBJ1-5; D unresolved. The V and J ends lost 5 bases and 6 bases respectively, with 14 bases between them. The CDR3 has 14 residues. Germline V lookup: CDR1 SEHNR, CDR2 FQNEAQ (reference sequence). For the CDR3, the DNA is TGTGCCAGCAGCCAGACCCTGGAGGGTCAGCCCCAGCATTTT. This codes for CASSQTLEGQPQHF.

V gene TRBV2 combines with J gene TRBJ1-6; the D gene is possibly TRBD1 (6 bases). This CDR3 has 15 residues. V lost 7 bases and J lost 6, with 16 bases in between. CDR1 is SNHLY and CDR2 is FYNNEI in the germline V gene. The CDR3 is CASTLSGRGNSPLHF. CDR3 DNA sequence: TGTGCCAGCACCTTATCGGGCAGGGGTAATTCACCCCTCCACTTT.

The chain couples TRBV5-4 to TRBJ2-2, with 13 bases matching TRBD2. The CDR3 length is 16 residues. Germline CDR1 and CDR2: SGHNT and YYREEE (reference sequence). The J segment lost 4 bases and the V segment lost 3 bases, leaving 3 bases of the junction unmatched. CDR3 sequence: CASSSRLAGGTGELFF. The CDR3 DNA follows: TGTGCCAGCAGCTCCAGACTAGCGGGAGGCACCGGGGAGCTGTTTTTT.

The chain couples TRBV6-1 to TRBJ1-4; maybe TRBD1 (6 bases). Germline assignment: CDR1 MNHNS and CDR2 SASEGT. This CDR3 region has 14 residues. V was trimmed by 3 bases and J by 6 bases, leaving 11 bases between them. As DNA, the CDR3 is TGTGCCAGCAGTGAGAACAGGGTAGATGAAAAACTGTTTTTT. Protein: CASSENRVDEKLFF.

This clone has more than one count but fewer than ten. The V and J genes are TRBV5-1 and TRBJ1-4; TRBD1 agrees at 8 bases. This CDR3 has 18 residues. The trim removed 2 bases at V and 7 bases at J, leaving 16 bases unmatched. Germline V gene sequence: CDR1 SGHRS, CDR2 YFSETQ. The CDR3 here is CASSFGTGTRRMGEKLFF. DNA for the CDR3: TGCGCCAGCAGCTTCGGGACAGGCACGAGGCGGATGGGTGAAAAACTGTTTTTT.

CDR3 DNA: TGTGCCAGCAGCCAGGTCGGGACAGTTCGTCAGCCCCAGCATTTT. This sequence encodes CASSQVGTVRQPQHF. The rearrangement uses TRBV7-9 and TRBJ1-5; 7 nucleotides agree with TRBD1. The germline V gene encodes CDR1 SEHNR and CDR2 FQNEAQ (reference sequence). V shed 5 bases, J shed 6 bases, and the junction held 10 bases outside the gene matches. The CDR3 consists of 15 residues.

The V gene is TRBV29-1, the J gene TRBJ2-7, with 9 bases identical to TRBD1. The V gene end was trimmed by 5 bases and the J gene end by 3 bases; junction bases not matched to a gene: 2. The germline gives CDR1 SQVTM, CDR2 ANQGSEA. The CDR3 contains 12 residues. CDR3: CSVRTGVYEQYF. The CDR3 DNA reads TGCAGCGTTAGGACAGGGGTCTACGAGCAGTACTTC.

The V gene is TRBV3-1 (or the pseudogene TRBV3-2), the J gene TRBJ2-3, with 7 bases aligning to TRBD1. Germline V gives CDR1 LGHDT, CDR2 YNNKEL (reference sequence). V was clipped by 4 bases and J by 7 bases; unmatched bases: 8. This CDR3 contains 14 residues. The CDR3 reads CASSPRPTGNTQYF. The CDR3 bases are TGTGCCAGCAGCCCCCGGCCGACAGGGAATACGCAGTATTTT.

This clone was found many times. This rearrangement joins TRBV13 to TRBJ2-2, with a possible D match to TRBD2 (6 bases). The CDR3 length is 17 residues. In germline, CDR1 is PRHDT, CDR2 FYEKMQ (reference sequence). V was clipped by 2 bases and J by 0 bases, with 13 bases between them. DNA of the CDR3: TGTGCCAGCAGCTTAAGAATCGGGAGTACGAACACCGGGGAGCTGTTTTTT. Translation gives CASSLRIGSTNTGELFF.

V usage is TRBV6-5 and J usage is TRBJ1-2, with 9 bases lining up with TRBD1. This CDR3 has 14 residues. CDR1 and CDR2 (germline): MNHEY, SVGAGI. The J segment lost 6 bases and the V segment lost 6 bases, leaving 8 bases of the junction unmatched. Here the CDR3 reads CASRETGGGNGYTF. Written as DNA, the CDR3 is TGTGCCAGCAGGGAGACAGGGGGAGGCAATGGCTACACCTTC.

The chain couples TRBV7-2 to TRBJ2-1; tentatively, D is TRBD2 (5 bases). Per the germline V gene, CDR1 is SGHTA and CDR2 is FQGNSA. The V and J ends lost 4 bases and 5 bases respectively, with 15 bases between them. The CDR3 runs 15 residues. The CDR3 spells CASSSVAIKNNEQFF. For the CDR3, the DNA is TGTGCCAGCAGCTCCGTAGCGATCAAAAACAATGAGCAGTTCTTC.

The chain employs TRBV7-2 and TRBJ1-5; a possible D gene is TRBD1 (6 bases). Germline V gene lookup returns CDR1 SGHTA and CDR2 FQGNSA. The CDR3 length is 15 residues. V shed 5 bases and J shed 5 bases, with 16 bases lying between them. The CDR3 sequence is CASSPMGGGDQPQHF. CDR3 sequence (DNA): TGTGCCAGCAGCCCTATGGGGGGGGGCGATCAGCCCCAGCATTTT.

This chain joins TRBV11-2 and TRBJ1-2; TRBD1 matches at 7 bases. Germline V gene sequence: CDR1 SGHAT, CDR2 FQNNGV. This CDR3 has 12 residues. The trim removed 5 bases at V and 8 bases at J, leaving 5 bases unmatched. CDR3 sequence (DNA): TGTGCCAGCAGCGTCAACAGGGGCGGCTACACCTTC. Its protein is CASSVNRGGYTF.

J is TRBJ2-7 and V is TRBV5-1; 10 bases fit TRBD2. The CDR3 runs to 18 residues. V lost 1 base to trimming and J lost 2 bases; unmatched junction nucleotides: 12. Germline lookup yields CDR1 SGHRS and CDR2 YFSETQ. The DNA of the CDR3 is TGCGCCAGCAGCTTGACTGTAGGGGGGACTAGCGTCCCCTACGAGCAGTACTTC. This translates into CASSLTVGGTSVPYEQYF.

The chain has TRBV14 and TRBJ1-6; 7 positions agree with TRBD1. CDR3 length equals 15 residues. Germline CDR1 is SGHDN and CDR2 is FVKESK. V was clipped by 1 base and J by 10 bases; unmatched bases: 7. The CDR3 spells CASSQVAGGWSPLHF. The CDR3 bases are TGTGCCAGCAGCCAAGTGGCAGGGGGTTGGTCACCCCTCCACTTT.

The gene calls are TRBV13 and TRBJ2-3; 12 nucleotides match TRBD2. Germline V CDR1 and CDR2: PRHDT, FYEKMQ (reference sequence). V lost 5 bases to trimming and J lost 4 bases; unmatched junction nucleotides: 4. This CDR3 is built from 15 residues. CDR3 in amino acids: CASSGGTSGSDTQYF. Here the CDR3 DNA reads TGTGCCAGCAGCGGGGGGACTAGCGGGTCAGATACGCAGTATTTT.

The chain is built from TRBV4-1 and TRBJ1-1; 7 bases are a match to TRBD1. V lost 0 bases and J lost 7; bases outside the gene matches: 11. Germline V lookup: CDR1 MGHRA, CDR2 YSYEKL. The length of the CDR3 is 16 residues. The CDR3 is CASSQDQGGGSDEAFF. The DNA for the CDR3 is TGCGCCAGCAGCCAAGATCAAGGAGGGGGCTCCGATGAAGCTTTCTTT.

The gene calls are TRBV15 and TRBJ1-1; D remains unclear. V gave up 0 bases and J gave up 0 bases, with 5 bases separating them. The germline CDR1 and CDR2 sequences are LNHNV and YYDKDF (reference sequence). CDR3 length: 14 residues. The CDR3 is CATSRDRMNTEAFF. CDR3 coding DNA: TGTGCCACCAGCAGAGACAGAATGAACACTGAAGCTTTCTTT.